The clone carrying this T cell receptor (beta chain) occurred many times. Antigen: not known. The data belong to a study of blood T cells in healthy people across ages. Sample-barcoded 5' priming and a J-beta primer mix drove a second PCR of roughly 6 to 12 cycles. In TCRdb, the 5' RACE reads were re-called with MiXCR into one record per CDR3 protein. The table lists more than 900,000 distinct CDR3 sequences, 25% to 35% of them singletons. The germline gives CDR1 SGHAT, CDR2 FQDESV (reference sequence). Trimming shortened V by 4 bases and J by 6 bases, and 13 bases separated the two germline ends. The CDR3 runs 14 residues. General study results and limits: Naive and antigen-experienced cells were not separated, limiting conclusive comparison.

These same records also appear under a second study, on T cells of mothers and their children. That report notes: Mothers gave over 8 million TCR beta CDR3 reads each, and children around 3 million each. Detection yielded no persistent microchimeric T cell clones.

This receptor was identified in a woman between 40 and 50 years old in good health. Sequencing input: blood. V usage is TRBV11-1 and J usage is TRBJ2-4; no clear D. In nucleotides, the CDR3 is TGTGCCAGCAGCTCAGGTGGGAATAGAAACATTCAGTACTTC. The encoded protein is CASSSGGNRNIQYF.